Only a few counts were recorded for the clone carrying this TCR beta chain. Antigen: not known. Other DNA variants within this sample encode the same CDR3. CDR1 and CDR2 (germline): SGHTA, FQGNSA. V lost 2 bases, J lost 4 bases, and 5 bases lay in between. The CDR3 is made up of 12 amino acids. The data derive from a study of cytotoxic CD8 clonotypes in ibrutinib-treated CLL. Study-level information: Across samples, productive templates numbered around 260,000 and productive rearrangements reached approximately 94,000 on average. Study-wide results and caveats: Before falling back toward baseline at progression, clonality had risen at the time of ibrutinib response.

The intended depth for sequencing was 1 in 200,000 to 1 in 1 million T cells. Clones were read by immunoSEQ multiplex PCR, and TCRdb kept only the in-frame ones, dropping some. This table has about 300,000 clones, roughly two thirds appearing once. The clonotype originates from a human donor with chronic lymphocytic leukemia. This chain connects TRBV7-2 to TRBJ2-5; weak D call: TRBD1 (5 bases). The sample consisted of PBMCs, taken after 36 months of ibrutinib treatment. This chain's CDR3 is CASSLRGETQYF. The CDR3 bases are TGTGCCAGCAGCTTAAGGGGAGAGACCCAGTACTTC.